The 15 T cell receptor beta chains reported below all come from one sample, sequenced in a study of vaccination effects on CD4 cells after COVID-19. These receptors have no identified antigens. Antigen-specific CD4+ T cell clonotypes were called by their expansion after viral peptide-pool culture in ViraFEST. Subsequent to a culture period of more than 8 days, CD4+ T cells were isolated. Two doses of BNT162b2 or mRNA-1273 vaccine were administered to participants. TCRdb keeps only in-frame clones here, not all; method: immunoSEQ multiplex PCR. The sample consists of 20,000 to 30,000 clones, about 70% of them appearing once. Sequencing was performed on CD4+ T cells from PBMCs cultured with SARS-CoV-2 spike peptides, taken after COVID-19 vaccination. These receptors originate from a human donor who received a COVID-19 vaccine.

This chain connects TRBV21-1 to TRBJ1-6; TRBD1, the table's D call, lacks a check against the DNA. TRBV21-1 is marked as a pseudogene. The CDR3 is 23 amino acids. CDR3 protein: CASSKARDGKTGREGSYNSPLHF. In DNA, the CDR3 is TGTGCCAGCAGCAAAGCGCGCGATGGGAAGACAGGGCGAGAGGGGTCCTATAATTCACCCCTCCACTTT.

Only a few counts were recorded for this clone. The CDR3 sequence: CAWSPGQVYGYTF. The CDR3 DNA reads TGTGCCTGGAGTCCGGGACAGGTCTATGGCTACACCTTC. This chain connects TRBV30 to TRBJ1-2; the match to TRBD1 covers 8 bases. Germline assignment: CDR1 GTSNPN and CDR2 SVGIG (reference sequence). J was trimmed by 4 bases and V by 2 bases; bases with no gene match: 3. CDR3 size: 13 residues.

The CDR3 DNA is TGTGCCAGCAGCCCGGGACTGTTTAATGAAAAACTGTTTTTT. Amino acids: CASSPGLFNEKLFF. The chain joins TRBV6-2 or TRBV6-3 to TRBJ1-4; D is possibly TRBD1 (5 bases). The V end lost 6 bases, the J end lost 4 bases, and 12 bases lay between the germline ends. The germline V gene has CDR1 MNHEY and CDR2 SVGEGT. CDR3 length equals 14 residues.

The chain joins TRBV15 to TRBJ2-3; the match to TRBD2 covers 7 bases. J lost 6 bases, V lost 6 bases, and 15 bases had no gene match. Per the germline V gene, CDR1 is LNHNV and CDR2 is YYDKDF (reference sequence). CDR3 length: 16 amino acids. The CDR3, as DNA: TGTGCCACCAGGCCGAGGGGCGCGGGGGTCTTGGATACGCAGTATTTT. It codes for CATRPRGAGVLDTQYF.

Only a few counts were recorded for this clone. For the CDR3, the DNA is TGTGCCAGCAGCTCCGGACAGGGTAGTAGAGCTTTCTTT. It yields the protein CASSSGQGSRAFF. This rearrangement joins TRBV28 to TRBJ1-1, with 8 positions matching TRBD1. V lost 6 bases, J lost 10 bases, and 10 bases stayed unmatched. The CDR3 spans 13 residues. Germline lookup yields CDR1 MDHEN and CDR2 SYDVKM.

The chain couples TRBV18 to TRBJ2-7; D is ambiguous. V was pared by 2 bases and J by 0 bases, with 8 bases between. Looked up from germline, CDR1 is KGHSH and CDR2 is LQKENI. The CDR3 is 14 residues long. The chain's CDR3 is CASSPRPDSYEQYF. The CDR3 nucleotides read TGTGCCAGCTCACCAAGACCCGACTCCTACGAGCAGTACTTC.

The rearrangement joins TRBV10-3 to TRBJ2-5; possible D gene TRBD2, 7 bases. The CDR3 runs 15 residues. V lost 2 bases and J lost 4, with 14 bases in between. CDR1 ENHRY and CDR2 SYGVKD come from the germline V gene. CDR3 DNA: TGTGCCATCAGTGAGGGGGGGGCCCGAGGAGAGACCCAGTACTTC. Translating it yields CAISEGGARGETQYF.

The rearrangement links TRBV7-2 to TRBJ2-1; 9 bases line up with TRBD2. Germline V gives CDR1 SGHTA, CDR2 FQGNSA. Trimming removed 1 base from V and 6 bases from J; junction bases left unmatched: 7. The CDR3 totals 16 residues. CDR3 residues: CASSLVAGGLGNEQFF. Here the CDR3 DNA reads TGTGCCAGCAGCTTAGTGGCGGGAGGGCTTGGCAATGAGCAGTTCTTC.

The V gene is TRBV5-4, the J gene TRBJ2-3, with 8 nucleotides matching TRBD2. Germline CDR1 SGHNT, CDR2 YYREEE (reference sequence). Losses at the gene ends were 4 bases for V and 3 bases for J; bases not matched to a gene: 10. The CDR3 spans 16 residues. The CDR3 DNA follows: TGTGCCAGCAGCACCAAACCGGGACTAGGTACAGATACGCAGTATTTT. Translation: CASSTKPGLGTDTQYF.

For this clone: This specimen includes other DNA sequences encoding the same CDR3. The rearrangement joins TRBV19 to TRBJ2-6; D unclear. The V and J ends lost 5 bases and 0 bases respectively, with 2 bases between them. Per germline, CDR1 LNHDA and CDR2 SQIVND (reference sequence). This CDR3 is built from 13 residues. CDR3 DNA sequence: TGTGCCAGTAGTGACTCTGGGGCCAACGTCCTGACTTTC. Residues: CASSDSGANVLTF.

This chain links TRBV7-9 with TRBJ2-7; D is possibly TRBD1 or TRBD2 (6 bases each). This CDR3 region has 15 residues. CDR1 and CDR2 (germline): SEHNR, FQNEAQ (reference sequence). The V gene lost 2 bases and the J gene lost 6 bases, with 17 bases spanning the gap. The CDR3 sequence is CASSLRFRGQGEQYF. CDR3 sequence (DNA): TGTGCCAGCAGCTTAAGGTTCCGGGGGCAGGGCGAGCAGTACTTC.

The chain combines TRBV12-3 or TRBV12-4 with TRBJ2-5; the D is unclear. Between the trimmed V and J ends, which lost 4 bases and 5 bases, there was a span of 8 bases. The CDR3 is 12 amino acids. CDR3 bases: TGTGCCAGCAGTTCAACTATTGAGACCCAGTACTTC. It translates to CASSSTIETQYF.

The V gene is TRBV4-1, the J gene TRBJ1-2; TRBD1 is a possible D gene (6 bases). V gave up 3 bases and J gave up 3 bases, with 17 bases separating them. In germline, CDR1 is MGHRA, CDR2 YSYEKL. This CDR3 spans 16 amino acids. The DNA of the CDR3 is TGCGCCAGCAGCCATGCCTTGGACAGAGGTGACTATGGCTACACCTTC. It encodes CASSHALDRGDYGYTF.

The chain combines TRBV6-5 with TRBJ2-2, with D possibly being TRBD1 (6 bases). The CDR3 loop spans 15 amino acids. V lost 6 bases to trimming and J lost 5 bases, with 16 bases between them. CDR1 and CDR2 (germline): MNHEY, SVGAGI. The CDR3, as DNA: TGTGCCAGCAGCCAGGGGTCTCGGGGAACCGGGGAGCTGTTTTTT. It encodes CASSQGSRGTGELFF.

J is TRBJ1-4 and V is TRBV6-2 or TRBV6-3; tentative D call: TRBD1 (5 bases). CDR1 MNHEY and CDR2 SVGEGT come from the germline V gene. This CDR3 has 15 amino acids. V was pared by 6 bases and J by 6 bases, with 17 bases between. This CDR3 reads CASSRPGTWDEKLFF. The CDR3 coding sequence is TGTGCCAGCAGCCGACCAGGGACTTGGGATGAAAAACTGTTTTTT.